The 18 T cell receptor beta chains reported below all come from one sample, sequenced in a study of human T cells and chemical hapten exposure. Described time point: patch test 1, 2 weeks after DPC sensitization. The treatment is: therapeutic diphenylcyclopropenone sensitization with weekly scalp DPC. Via MiXCR, TCRdb re-called the RACE reads, giving one row per CDR3 protein. The sample shows about 80,000 distinct CDR3 sequences, about 9.3% of them seen only once. The source material was whole blood, sampled in connection with sensitization to the hapten diphenylcyclopropenone (DPC). These receptor sequences come from a woman aged 50 to 65 with alopecia areata. Some clones in this sample may be carry-over from other donors' samples.

The chain recombines TRBV28 with TRBJ2-7; TRBD2 aligns across 14 bases. V shed 5 bases, J shed 3 bases, and the junction held 3 bases outside the gene matches. This CDR3 contains 15 residues. CDR1 is MDHEN and CDR2 is SYDVKM in the germline V gene. The CDR3 sequence is CASSGTSGSSYEQYF. CDR3 sequence (DNA): TGTGCCAGCAGTGGGACTAGCGGGAGTAGCTACGAGCAGTACTTC.

This sequence joins TRBV18 and TRBJ1-5, with D possibly being TRBD1 (6 bases). Germline CDR1 is KGHSH and CDR2 is LQKENI. The CDR3 is made up of 14 amino acids. Trimming pared 2 bases from V and 4 bases from J, leaving 9 bases between. CDR3 DNA: TGTGCCAGCTCACCAGGGAGGGGGAATCAGCCCCAGCATTTT. It is translated as CASSPGRGNQPQHF.

This clonotype showed up many times. The chain joins TRBV6-2 or TRBV6-3 to TRBJ1-6; 8 positions match TRBD1. Germline lookup yields CDR1 MNHEY and CDR2 SVGEGT. J gave up 16 bases and V 0 bases, and 2 bases lay outside the gene matches. The CDR3 is 12 amino acids. The CDR3 DNA is TGTGCCAGCAGTTACTCTACAGGGGGACTCCACTTT. It yields the protein CASSYSTGGLHF.

This clonotype was seen only a few times. The chain carries TRBV7-6 and TRBJ2-7; TRBD2 matches at 8 bases. Trimming removed 5 bases from V and 2 bases from J; junction bases left unmatched: 11. Germline values: CDR1 SGHVS, CDR2 FNYEAQ. This CDR3 is built from 16 residues. CDR3 sequence reads: CASSPEGSGSTYEQYF. The CDR3 DNA reads TGTGCCAGCAGCCCGGAGGGCAGCGGGAGTACCTACGAGCAGTACTTC.

This clonotype turned up a few times. This sequence joins TRBV6-6 and TRBJ1-4; 9 bases map to TRBD1. This CDR3 contains 15 residues. V lost 9 bases, J lost 0 bases, and 5 bases stayed unmatched. Germline V gene data show CDR1 as MNHNY and CDR2 as SVGAGI (reference sequence). The CDR3 nucleotides are TGTGCCAGTCGCACAGGGGGCTCAACTAATGAAAAACTGTTTTTT. Protein sequence: CASRTGGSTNEKLFF.

This clonotype has just a few counts. The chain is built from TRBV29-1 and TRBJ1-1, with D hard to call. Germline V lookup: CDR1 SQVTM, CDR2 ANQGSEA. This CDR3 is 14 amino acids long. With 4 bases removed from V and 6 bases from J, the gap between germline ends came to 18 bases. CDR3 DNA sequence: TGCAGCGTTGGACTCCTTAAGGCGGACGCTGAAGCTTTCTTT. Translation gives CSVGLLKADAEAFF.

The table lists this clonotype with a few counts. The J gene is TRBJ2-3, the V gene TRBV11-2; 7 bases are shared with TRBD2. Per the germline V gene, CDR1 is SGHAT and CDR2 is FQNNGV. The V segment lost 5 bases and the J segment 1 base; nucleotides outside the gene matches: 12. The CDR3 runs 17 residues. CDR3 nucleotide sequence: TGTGCCAGCAGCCCGGGGGGAGAGGGGCGCGGCACAGATACGCAGTATTTT. The encoded protein is CASSPGGEGRGTDTQYF.

The V and J genes are TRBV5-8 and TRBJ2-3, with unresolved D. V lost 2 bases and J 5 bases, leaving 9 bases between the germline ends. This CDR3 is 13 amino acids long. Germline V CDR1 and CDR2: SGHTS, YDEGEE. The CDR3 spells CASSLKPEDTQYF. As DNA, the CDR3 is TGTGCCAGCAGCTTAAAGCCGGAAGATACGCAGTATTTT.

This clonotype has just a few counts. CDR3 residues: CASSSRDRDKDYGYTF. The CDR3 region has the DNA TGTGCCAGCAGCTCCCGGGACAGGGACAAGGACTATGGCTACACCTTC. This chain joins TRBV7-3 and TRBJ1-2; 9 bases align to TRBD1. There are 16 residues in the CDR3. Germline lookup yields CDR1 SGHTA and CDR2 FQGTGA. After removal of 4 bases from V and 3 bases from J, the junction contained 9 bases not matched to a gene.

The table lists this clonotype with many counts. The chain is built from TRBV29-1 and TRBJ2-7; D perhaps matches TRBD2 (5 bases). Germline V CDR1 and CDR2: SQVTM, ANQGSEA. There are 12 residues in the CDR3. V shed 7 bases and J shed 7 bases, with 17 bases lying between them. The CDR3 sequence is CSAAGVRGEQYF. Here the CDR3 DNA reads TGCAGCGCTGCCGGGGTCCGCGGAGAGCAGTACTTC.

Concerning this clonotype: A read error may be the cause here, since a much bigger clone is one base away. The gene calls are TRBV25-1 and TRBJ2-1; no clear D. Per the germline V gene, CDR1 is MGHDK and CDR2 is SYGVNS. This CDR3 region has 13 residues. V was clipped by 7 bases and J by 10 bases, with 17 bases between them. CDR3 bases: TGTGCCAGCACCCAGCACTCGAGTAGGGAGCAGTTCTTC. This sequence encodes CASTQHSSREQFF.

V and J are TRBV18 and TRBJ2-7; 7 bases match TRBD2. Trimming cost V 0 bases and J 0 bases; bases outside gene matches: 2. The CDR3 is made up of 15 amino acids. Germline V gene data show CDR1 as KGHSH and CDR2 as LQKENI. The CDR3: CASSPPGGSSYEQYF. Written as DNA, the CDR3 is TGTGCCAGCTCACCACCTGGCGGGAGCTCCTACGAGCAGTACTTC.

There are a few counts of this clonotype. The chain combines TRBV20-1 with TRBJ2-7; tentatively, D is TRBD2 (5 bases). Trimming removed 6 bases from V and 7 bases from J, with 10 bases in between. Germline assignment: CDR1 DFQATT and CDR2 SNEGSKA (reference sequence). This CDR3 is built from 10 residues. The CDR3 region has the DNA TGCAGTGCCTCGGACTCGGAGCAGTACTTC. Its protein product is CSASDSEQYF.

A few counts support this clonotype. CDR3: CASSFLGNEQFF. The CDR3 DNA follows: TGTGCCAGCAGCTTCCTAGGCAATGAGCAGTTCTTC. The rearrangement uses TRBV7-6 and TRBJ2-1; D gene uncertain. The germline V gene encodes CDR1 SGHVS and CDR2 FNYEAQ. The V end was cut by 3 bases, the J end by 6 bases, with 6 bases between. The CDR3 has 12 residues.

This clonotype has just a few counts. The CDR3 DNA reads TGTGCCAGCAGTTTGGAGCTAGCGGGAGCTAGGGATACGCAGTATTTT. It codes for CASSLELAGARDTQYF. V usage is TRBV28 and J usage is TRBJ2-3, with 10 bases aligning to TRBD2. This CDR3 spans 16 amino acids. Per germline, CDR1 MDHEN and CDR2 SYDVKM. V gave up 3 bases and J gave up 6 bases; unmatched junction bases: 9.

This chain uses TRBV20-1 with TRBJ2-7; 9 positions match TRBD2. Per germline, CDR1 DFQATT and CDR2 SNEGSKA (reference sequence). CDR3 size: 15 residues. Trimming took 2 bases from V and 2 from J; bases not matched to a gene: 7. The CDR3 DNA reads TGCAGTGCTAGACGTCCCGGGACTAGCCCCTACGAGCAGTACTTC. Translated, it gives CSARRPGTSPYEQYF.

This clonotype has more than one count but fewer than ten. The chain couples TRBV7-2 to TRBJ1-6; the D gene is possibly TRBD1 (6 bases). Trimming removed 5 bases from V and 10 bases from J, with 12 bases in between. This CDR3 contains 13 residues. The germline V gene has CDR1 SGHTA and CDR2 FQGNSA. CDR3 region: CASSLGRGSPLHF. CDR3 nucleotides: TGTGCCAGCAGCCTAGGGAGGGGGTCACCCCTCCACTTT.

This clonotype has a handful of counts. V and J are TRBV29-1 and TRBJ2-6, with D hard to call. This CDR3 is 15 amino acids long. Trimming pared 7 bases from V and 0 bases from J, leaving 13 bases between. The germline V gene has CDR1 SQVTM and CDR2 ANQGSEA. For the CDR3, the DNA is TGCAGCGCTAGGGTAGGGTACTCTGGGGCCAACGTCCTGACTTTC. Residues: CSARVGYSGANVLTF.